This T cell receptor (beta chain) was profiled in a study of T-cell reconstitution after alpha-beta-depleted transplantation in children (dated by TCRdb to 2016 to 2017). About the full investigation: The study quantitatively tracked T-cell immune reconstitution after TCRalphabeta/CD19-depleted allogeneic hematopoietic cell transplantation in children using TCR repertoire profiling.

The treatment or condition label, as the study defines it: allogeneic hematopoietic cell transplantation with graft depleted of TCRalphabeta T cells and CD19 B cells. TCRalphabeta/CD19-depleted allogeneic hematopoietic cell grafts were given to the transplant recipients, all of whom were children. The method behind the library was PCR. Sequencing was performed on an Illumina HiSeq 2500. To normalize quantification of the TCRbeta repertoire, the TCR libraries were built with molecular barcoding that relied on unique molecular identifiers. TCRdb handled the public reads itself, with Q25 trimming in fastp and clone calling in MiXCR, and kept productive beta chains. Each entry merges the rows of one CDR3 protein and shows their most common DNA and genes. The sample records approximately 47,000 distinct CDR3 sequences, about 50% of which are singletons. The top ten hold 35% to 45% of the sample. Study-wide conclusions, independent of this receptor: In some patients, the high TCRbeta diversity seen at day 60 was put down to recipient T cells and intrathymic progenitors that had survived conditioning. Hyperexpanded clone frequencies declined over subsequent months; after one year, T-cell counts and TCRbeta diversity were mostly attributed to newly produced T cells. Apparently early alphabetaT-cell count recovery about two months after transplant reportedly relied on only several hundred rapidly expanded clones derived from non-depleted graft cells.

The CDR3 starts with the cysteine, ends with the phenylalanine, and has 17 residues. The kept DNA is CDR3 alone, 51 bases in frame from the first base. The V end loses 3 bases and the J end loses 0 bases, and a stretch of 12 bases separates them. The germline V gene specifies SGHTA as CDR1 and FQGNSA as CDR2. A remark on this clonotype: Its antigen is still unknown. Per-base quality was not reported, and no clone a single base away is much larger than it.

This sequence was found in a boy under two years old with SCID, due to receive a stem cell transplant. The chain couples TRBV7-2 to TRBJ2-6, and the D gene may be TRBD1, 6 bases matching. This sample comprised peripheral blood, obtained before TCRalphabeta/CD19-depleted stem cell transplant. Here is the DNA: TGTGCCAGCAGCTTGACAGGATCACTCTCTGGGGCCAACGTCCTGACTTTC. Translation gives CASSLTGSLSGANVLTF.